This T cell receptor (beta chain) was captured by sequencing in a study of T-cell reconstitution after alpha-beta-depleted transplantation in children. Study-level results: In some patients, recipient T cells and intrathymic progenitors surviving conditioning explained high day-60 diversity. Several hundred expanded graft clones reportedly were the source of alpha-beta T cells about two months after transplant. T-cell counts and diversity were attributed mostly to newly produced T cells one year after transplant.

Unique molecular identifiers were built into the TCRbeta library. TCRdb used MiXCR to reprocess the PCR reads, holding one entry per CDR3 protein. The table includes approximately 300,000 distinct CDR3 sequences, over 7.5% detected once. This clonotype was observed a few times. What it binds is unknown. The germline gives CDR1 MNHEY, CDR2 SVGAGI. This CDR3 contains 18 residues. V dropped 0 bases and J dropped 2; count of bases not matched to a gene: 9. The sample was peripheral blood, taken 360 days after TCRalphabeta/CD19-depleted stem cell transplant. This clonotype originated in a female patient aged 2-9 years who had a stem cell transplant for Fanconi anemia, so the T cells may come from the graft donor. The rearrangement uses TRBV6-5 and TRBJ2-3; 9 bases line up with TRBD2. The CDR3: CASSYSILRGGVTDTQYF. CDR3 nucleotides: TGTGCCAGCAGTTACTCGATTCTGCGGGGGGGTGTCACAGATACGCAGTATTTT.